Shown below are 3 T cell receptor beta chains from a single sample sequenced in a study of STAT5B mutations in CD4+ large granular lymphocyte leukemia. Method: immunoSEQ multiplex PCR; TCRdb's copy keeps in-frame clones and lacks some. The repertoire includes approximately 32,000 clones, 70% to 90% of them detected once, and about 0.92% sits in the top ten. Sequenced: CD4+ T cells from blood buffy coats. Source of these receptors: a human donor in good health.

In its sample, this clone was seen once. This sequence joins TRBV6-5 and TRBJ1-1, with D unclear. The CDR3 is made up of 13 amino acids. V lost 2 bases and J 1 base, leaving 5 bases between the germline ends. Germline V gives CDR1 MNHEY, CDR2 SVGAGI. CDR3 residues: CASSYRRNTEAFF. CDR3 coding DNA: TGTGCCAGCAGTTACCGCCGGAACACTGAAGCTTTCTTT.

The chain has TRBV19 and TRBJ1-1; D unclear. V was clipped by 5 bases and J by 2 bases, with 18 bases between them. The germline CDR1 and CDR2 sequences are LNHDA and SQIVND (reference sequence). This CDR3 is built from 16 residues. CDR3 nucleotides: TGTGCCAGTAGTCTTTTCTTCTCGGTGGGTAACACTGAAGCTTTCTTT. Its translation: CASSLFFSVGNTEAFF.

V usage is TRBV27 and J usage is TRBJ1-1; D is perhaps TRBD1 (6 bases). The germline V gene has CDR1 MNHEY and CDR2 SMNVEV (reference sequence). The V gene lost 0 bases and the J gene lost 7 bases, with 12 bases spanning the gap. CDR3 length: 14 amino acids. The CDR3 sequence: CASSLSRTVGEAFF. CDR3 sequence (DNA): TGTGCCAGCAGTTTATCCCGGACAGTTGGTGAAGCTTTCTTT.